This TCR beta chain was recorded in a study of control samples from healthy donors and cancer patients. Clones were sequenced by immunoSEQ multiplex PCR, and TCRdb holds only the in-frame ones, with some missing. The profile shows 82,000 or so clones, about 94% of them singletons. This CDR3 is 14 amino acids long. CDR1 is MNHEY and CDR2 is SMNVEV in the germline V gene (reference sequence). V lost 3 bases and J lost 5, with 8 bases in between. Sequencing was performed on blood. This receptor was taken from a woman aged 18-29 years in good health. This chain joins TRBV27 and TRBJ1-6; D remains ambiguous. The CDR3 DNA reads TGTGCCAGCAGTTTTCCCGCAGATAATTCACCCCTCCACTTT. Amino acid sequence: CASSFPADNSPLHF.